Presented here are 5 T cell receptor beta chains from one specimen sequenced in a study of beta chain features in type 1 diabetes (dated by TCRdb to 2017 to 2018). The library was produced with the immunoSEQ multiplex PCR assay. All of the isolated RNA was reverse transcribed with the High Capacity cDNA Reverse Transcription Kit, so expressed TCRB transcripts were sequenced. Sourced from immuneACCESS, this table was stored by TCRdb with only in-frame sequences that have V and J called. A share of the clones is absent; for the studies checked, an unresolved V gene accounts for under half, and the remainder has no known explanation. Here the sample has about 410,000 clones; approximately 15% occur a single time. Clones ranked in the top ten supply less than 0.04% of the sample. The sequencing input was naive CD4+ T cells from blood. This specimen's cell subset or site label, interpreted: true naive CD4+ T cells. Source of these receptors: a man aged 30 to 39 in good health.

In this sample, this clone turned up a few times. The rearrangement joins TRBV15 to TRBJ2-1; D might be TRBD2 (5 bases). This CDR3 comprises 14 residues. CDR1 and CDR2 from the germline V gene are LNHNV and YYDKDF (reference sequence). V was clipped by 3 bases and J by 6 bases, with 12 bases between them. DNA of the CDR3: TGTGCCACCAGCAGGGACTTACCTGGCAATGAGCAGTTCTTC. Translated: CATSRDLPGNEQFF.

This clone was detected a few times. This rearrangement joins TRBV9 to TRBJ2-3; D not certain. V lost 0 bases to trimming and J lost 4 bases, with 9 bases between them. Germline assignment: CDR1 SGDLS and CDR2 YYNGEE. CDR3 length: 14 amino acids. The CDR3 protein is CASSVESKADTQYF. The CDR3 coding sequence is TGTGCCAGCAGCGTAGAAAGTAAGGCAGATACGCAGTATTTT.

The rearrangement joins TRBV4-1 to TRBJ2-2, with D possibly matching TRBD1 (6 bases). The ends were cut back, 2 bases at V and 0 bases at J, with 16 bases in the middle. The CDR3 loop spans 18 amino acids. CDR1 is MGHRA and CDR2 is YSYEKL in the germline V gene. The CDR3 DNA reads TGCGCCAGCAGCCAACTGATCGGTCGGACAGCGAACACCGGGGAGCTGTTTTTT. It codes for CASSQLIGRTANTGELFF.

This clone was recorded a few times. V and J are TRBV29-1 and TRBJ2-5; the D is unclear. The V end was cut by 4 bases, the J end by 5 bases, with 17 bases between. The CDR3 spans 14 residues. The germline V gene encodes CDR1 SQVTM and CDR2 ANQGSEA. The CDR3 spells CSVVSRFVLETQYF. CDR3 sequence (DNA): TGCAGCGTTGTAAGCAGGTTCGTGTTGGAGACCCAGTACTTC. The full variable domain, completed using reference TRBV29-1 and TRBJ2-5, is SAVISQKPSRDICQRGTSLTIQCQVDSQVTMMFWYRQQPGQSLTLIATANQGSEATYESGFVIDKFPISRPNLTFSTLTVSNMSPEDSSIYLCSVVSRFVLETQYFGPGTRLLVL.

V and J are TRBV7-2 and TRBJ2-1; 8 bases match TRBD2. V dropped 2 bases and J dropped 9; count of bases not matched to a gene: 6. The germline V gene encodes CDR1 SGHTA and CDR2 FQGNSA. This CDR3 spans 14 amino acids. The CDR3 bases are TGTGCCAGCAGCTTACTAAGCGGGAGAAGTGAGCAGTTCTTC. Its translation: CASSLLSGRSEQFF.